A single sample gave rise to the 23 T cell receptor beta chains below, sequenced in a study of T cell changes during pregnancy in multiple sclerosis (dated by TCRdb to the late 2010s). The library was obtained by the immunoSEQ multiplex PCR assay. This is the immuneACCESS table as TCRdb keeps it, with only in-frame sequences that have V and J called. A part of the clones is gone; compared with another copy, unresolved V genes explain less than half, and the rest is unexplained. Within this sample are about 27,000 clones, with more than 70% of them counted one time only. Around 8% of the sample is in the top ten clones. The starting material was CD8+ T cells from peripheral blood mononuclear cells, obtained in the second trimester of pregnancy. All receptors come from a female donor with multiple sclerosis, enrolled in a pregnancy study.

This clone is medium-sized in the sample. The gene calls are TRBV4-3 and TRBJ2-1, with TRBD1 matching over 8 bases. This CDR3 is 15 amino acids long. Germline values: CDR1 LGHNA, CDR2 YSLEER. V lost 0 bases and J lost 4; bases outside the gene matches: 2. The CDR3 DNA reads TGCGCCAGCAGCCAAGAACAGGGGGGTTACAATGAGCAGTTCTTC. It encodes CASSQEQGGYNEQFF.

The chain uses TRBV7-9 and TRBJ2-7; D may be TRBD2 (6 bases). V was cut by 2 bases and J by 5 bases, with 16 bases left in between. This CDR3 region has 15 residues. Germline V lookup: CDR1 SEHNR, CDR2 FQNEAQ (reference sequence). CDR3 amino acids: CASSLIRGDSHEQYF. The CDR3 coding sequence is TGTGCCAGCAGCTTAATCCGCGGGGATAGCCACGAGCAGTACTTC.

V gene TRBV4-3 combines with J gene TRBJ1-6; weak D call: TRBD1 (6 bases). The CDR3 spans 18 residues. The ends were cut back, 0 bases at V and 3 bases at J, with 15 bases in the middle. Germline lookup yields CDR1 LGHNA and CDR2 YSLEER. CDR3 bases: TGCGCCAGCAGCCAAGATAGGGGAGGGGGGTTCTATAATTCACCCCTCCACTTT. Translation: CASSQDRGGGFYNSPLHF.

This chain connects TRBV6-5 to TRBJ2-7; 7 bases match TRBD2. J lost 1 base, V lost 6 bases, and 9 bases had no gene match. Germline loops: CDR1 MNHEY, CDR2 SVGAGI. The CDR3 sequence is 15 residues long. CDR3 sequence (DNA): TGTGCCAGCAGACCTTGGGGGGGATTATCCTACGAGCAGTACTTC. Its translation is CASRPWGGLSYEQYF.

This chain joins TRBV6-6 and TRBJ1-4; 9 nucleotides agree with TRBD1. The CDR3 sequence is 15 residues long. The V and J ends lost 4 bases and 3 bases, in that order; junction bases with no gene match: 3. The V gene's germline CDR1 is MNHNY and CDR2 SVGAGI (reference sequence). CDR3 amino acids: CASSSQGAPNEKLFF. CDR3 in DNA: TGTGCCAGCAGTTCACAGGGGGCTCCTAATGAAAAACTGTTTTTT.

The genes are TRBV7-9 and TRBJ2-7, with 7 bases lining up with TRBD1. Per the germline V gene, CDR1 is SEHNR and CDR2 is FQNEAQ (reference sequence). The CDR3 length is 14 residues. Trimming cost V 4 bases and J 6 bases; bases outside gene matches: 9. CDR3 nucleotide sequence: TGTGCCAGCAGCTCCCGGGACAGTGCCCCCGAGCAGTACTTC. It codes for CASSSRDSAPEQYF. Drawing the rest from reference TRBV7-9 and TRBJ2-7, the complete variable domain is DTGVSQNPRHKITKRGQNVTFRCDPISEHNRLYWYRQTLGQGPEFLTYFQNEAQLEKSRLLSDRFSAERPKGSFSTLEIQRTEQGDSAMYLCASSSRDSAPEQYFGPGTRLTVT.

The rearrangement uses TRBV27 and TRBJ2-3, with D possibly matching TRBD2 (6 bases). The CDR3 has 14 amino acids. From germline, CDR1 is MNHEY and CDR2 SMNVEV (reference sequence). With 2 bases removed from V and 4 bases from J, the gap between germline ends came to 10 bases. The CDR3 coding sequence is TGTGCCAGCAGTTTACTGCGGGGCCCAGATACGCAGTATTTT. Protein product: CASSLLRGPDTQYF.

The V and J genes are TRBV5-1 and TRBJ2-5; D is uncertain. Germline V gives CDR1 SGHRS, CDR2 YFSETQ. This CDR3 region has 13 residues. The V and J ends lost 0 bases and 7 bases respectively, with 10 bases between them. The CDR3 DNA sequence: TGCGCCAGCAGCTTGGGGCAGAGCGCGACCCAGTACTTC. Protein: CASSLGQSATQYF. Variable domain in full (rest from reference TRBV5-1 and TRBJ2-5): KAGVTQTPRYLIKTRGQQVTLSCSPISGHRSVSWYQQTPGQGLQFLFEYFSETQRNKGNFPGRFSGRQFSNSRSEMNVSTLELGDSALYLCASSLGQSATQYFGPGTRLLVL.

The chain carries TRBV5-1 and TRBJ2-7; D possibly corresponds to TRBD2 (5 bases). The CDR3 is 19 residues long. Germline lookup yields CDR1 SGHRS and CDR2 YFSETQ. Trimming left V 3 bases short and J 7 bases short, with 32 bases between. The CDR3 loop is CASSYYWSPQPIIRREQYF. CDR3 DNA: TGCGCCAGCAGCTATTATTGGTCCCCCCAGCCTATAATCCGGAGGGAGCAGTACTTC.

This rearrangement joins TRBV10-2 to TRBJ2-3; 9 nucleotides line up with TRBD2. Germline values: CDR1 WSHSY, CDR2 SAAADI. After removal of 8 bases from V and 0 bases from J, the junction contained 24 bases not matched to a gene. The CDR3 is 21 residues long. CDR3 nucleotide sequence: TGCGCCAGCTCCATGATCTCGATTCTTCGTAGGCGGGGGGGCAGCACAGATACGCAGTATTTT. Translation: CASSMISILRRRGGSTDTQYF.

The J gene is TRBJ2-2, the V gene TRBV19; 7 bases are a match to TRBD2. The ends lost 7 bases at V and 5 bases at J; junction bases unmatched: 4. The CDR3 length is 13 residues. Germline V gene lookup returns CDR1 LNHDA and CDR2 SQIVND (reference sequence). This CDR3 reads CASNLAATGELFF. DNA for the CDR3: TGTGCCAGTAACCTAGCGGCTACCGGGGAGCTGTTTTTT.

This chain joins TRBV27 and TRBJ2-5; the match to TRBD2 covers 9 bases. The length of the CDR3 is 15 residues. The V gene end was trimmed by 4 bases and the J gene end by 5 bases; junction bases not matched to a gene: 8. Germline V gives CDR1 MNHEY, CDR2 SMNVEV (reference sequence). The CDR3 nucleotides are TGTGCCAGCAGTTGGTGGAGCGGGGGGACCGAGACCCAGTACTTC. Protein sequence: CASSWWSGGTETQYF.

The CDR3: CASSLGQGLGNTEAFF. CDR3 coding DNA: TGTGCCAGCAGCTTGGGACAGGGTCTTGGGAACACTGAAGCTTTCTTT. The rearrangement uses TRBV5-5 and TRBJ1-1, with 7 positions matching TRBD1. The CDR3 runs to 16 residues. V was clipped by 0 bases and J by 1 base; unmatched bases: 6. Germline V lookup: CDR1 SGHKS, CDR2 YYEKEE (reference sequence). The variable domain in full, with the rest retrieved from reference TRBV5-5 and TRBJ1-1, is DAGVTQSPTHLIKTRGQQVTLRCSPISGHKSVSWYQQVLGQGPQFIFQYYEKEERGRGNFPDRFSARQFPNYSSELNVNALLLGDSALYLCASSLGQGLGNTEAFFGQGTRLTVV.

CDR3 DNA sequence: TGTGCCTGGACGCTAGCGGGGGGGGAGACCCAGTACTTC. It is translated as CAWTLAGGETQYF. The chain joins TRBV30 to TRBJ2-5, with TRBD2 matching over 12 bases. Germline CDR1 GTSNPN, CDR2 SVGIG (reference sequence). The CDR3 spans 13 residues. V trimming: 4 bases; J trimming: 5 bases; junction bases outside the gene matches: 2.

With respect to this clone: One junction end disagrees with the germline gene, perhaps due to a read error. The J gene is TRBJ2-5, the V gene TRBV7-7; D may be TRBD2 (6 bases). The length of the CDR3 is 13 residues. CDR1 is SSHAT and CDR2 is FNYEAQ in the germline V gene (reference sequence). CDR3 protein: CASSPGLRETQYF. DNA for the CDR3: TGTGCTAGCAGCCCTGGACTACGAGAGACCCAGTACTTC. Based on the CDR3 plus reference TRBV7-7 and TRBJ2-5, the full variable domain is GAGVSQSPRYKVTKRGQDVTLRCDPISSHATLYWYQQALGQGPEFLTYFNYEAQPDKSGLPSDRFSAERPEGSISTLTIQRTEQRDSAMYRCASSPGLRETQYFGPGTRLLVL.

The chain uses TRBV19 and TRBJ2-7; 7 nucleotides agree with TRBD2. This CDR3 contains 14 residues. Per germline, CDR1 LNHDA and CDR2 SQIVND (reference sequence). V lost 5 bases, J lost 7 bases, and 11 bases stayed unmatched. For the CDR3, the DNA is TGTGCCAGTAGTCTAGGGGAGGGGTCGGAAGAGCAGTACTTC. Protein product: CASSLGEGSEEQYF.

The V call is TRBV13, the J call TRBJ2-5; D is possibly TRBD2 (6 bases). The CDR3 has 15 residues. The V end lost 5 bases, the J end lost 3 bases, and 16 bases lay between the germline ends. Germline assignment: CDR1 PRHDT and CDR2 FYEKMQ (reference sequence). The CDR3 protein is CASSTLSGLEETQYF. In DNA, the CDR3 is TGTGCCAGCAGCACTCTTAGCGGATTAGAAGAGACCCAGTACTTC.

The CDR3: CASSPTRTSGPETQYF. The CDR3, as DNA: TGTGCCAGCAGTCCCACAAGGACTAGCGGGCCCGAGACCCAGTACTTC. The chain couples TRBV27 to TRBJ2-5; 11 bases are a match to TRBD2. The CDR3 length is 16 residues. Germline V CDR1 and CDR2: MNHEY, SMNVEV (reference sequence). The V and J ends lost 5 bases and 5 bases, in that order; junction bases with no gene match: 10.

V usage is TRBV4-1 and J usage is TRBJ1-1; no firm D call. With 4 bases removed from V and 3 bases from J, the gap between germline ends came to 12 bases. The CDR3 length is 14 residues. Germline assignment: CDR1 MGHRA and CDR2 YSYEKL. The CDR3 nucleotides are TGCGCCAGCAGCCTTCTCGAGGGATACACTGAAGCTTTCTTT. Translation gives CASSLLEGYTEAFF.

This CDR3 is CASSRMIGNTEAFF. The CDR3 nucleotides are TGTGCCAGCAGCCGAATGATCGGGAACACTGAAGCTTTCTTT. V gene TRBV27 combines with J gene TRBJ1-1; unclear D gene. V was pared by 6 bases and J by 1 base, with 12 bases between. From germline, CDR1 is MNHEY and CDR2 SMNVEV (reference sequence). The CDR3 has 14 amino acids.

This clone has a count of ten or more. The CDR3 nucleotides read TGTGCCAGCAGTAAGACAGAGACCTACGAGCAGTACTTC. Residues: CASSKTETYEQYF. The V call is TRBV6-1, the J call TRBJ2-7, with D perhaps matching TRBD1 (5 bases). The ends were cut back, 5 bases at V and 2 bases at J, with 10 bases in the middle. Germline lookup yields CDR1 MNHNS and CDR2 SASEGT. This CDR3 region has 13 residues.

The J gene is TRBJ1-3, the V gene TRBV9; 8 bases are shared with TRBD1. V lost 4 bases to trimming and J lost 1 base; unmatched junction nucleotides: 4. The germline CDR1 and CDR2 sequences are SGDLS and YYNGEE. CDR3 size: 15 residues. CDR3 DNA: TGTGCCAGCAGCTTACGGACAGGGTCTGGAAACACCATATATTTT. Translation: CASSLRTGSGNTIYF.

The J gene is TRBJ2-3, the V gene TRBV10-3, with 11 bases fitting TRBD2. Losses at the gene ends were 8 bases for V and 2 bases for J; bases not matched to a gene: 6. Germline V gene data show CDR1 as ENHRY and CDR2 as SYGVKD. This CDR3 has 15 residues. CDR3 sequence: CAIAGLAESTDTQYF. CDR3 in DNA: TGTGCCATCGCGGGACTAGCGGAGTCCACAGATACGCAGTATTTT.